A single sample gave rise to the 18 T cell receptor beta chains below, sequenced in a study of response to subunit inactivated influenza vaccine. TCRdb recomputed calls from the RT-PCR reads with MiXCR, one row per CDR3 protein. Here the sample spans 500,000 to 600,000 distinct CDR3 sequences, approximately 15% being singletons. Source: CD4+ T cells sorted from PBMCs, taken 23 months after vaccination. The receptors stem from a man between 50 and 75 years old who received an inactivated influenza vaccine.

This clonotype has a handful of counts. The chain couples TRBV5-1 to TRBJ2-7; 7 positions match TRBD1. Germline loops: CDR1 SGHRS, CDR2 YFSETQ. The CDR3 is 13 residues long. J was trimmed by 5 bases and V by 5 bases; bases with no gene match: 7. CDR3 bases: TGCGCCAGCAGTTTCACAGGGGTCGACGAGCAGTACTTC. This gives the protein CASSFTGVDEQYF. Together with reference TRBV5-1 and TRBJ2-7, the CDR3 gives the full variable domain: KAGVTQTPRYLIKTRGQQVTLSCSPISGHRSVSWYQQTPGQGLQFLFEYFSETQRNKGNFPGRFSGRQFSNSRSEMNVSTLELGDSALYLCASSFTGVDEQYFGPGTRLTVT.

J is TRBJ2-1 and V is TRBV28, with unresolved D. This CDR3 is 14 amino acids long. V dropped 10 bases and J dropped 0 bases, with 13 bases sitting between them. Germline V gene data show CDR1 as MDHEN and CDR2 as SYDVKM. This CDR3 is CATCGWSSYNEQFF. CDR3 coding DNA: TGTGCCACCTGTGGCTGGAGCTCCTACAATGAGCAGTTCTTC.

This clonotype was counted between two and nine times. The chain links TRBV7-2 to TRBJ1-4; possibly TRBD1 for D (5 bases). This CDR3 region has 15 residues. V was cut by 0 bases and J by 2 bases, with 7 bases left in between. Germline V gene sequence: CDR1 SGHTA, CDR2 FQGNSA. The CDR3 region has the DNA TGTGCCAGCAGCTTAGCTCAGGGCACTAATGAAAAACTGTTTTTT. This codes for CASSLAQGTNEKLFF.

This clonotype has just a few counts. CDR3 DNA sequence: TGCAGTGCTAGACAGGGTCAGGCCTACGAGCAGTACTTC. Amino acid sequence: CSARQGQAYEQYF. V gene TRBV20-1 combines with J gene TRBJ2-7; tentative D call: TRBD1 (5 bases). Trimming took 2 bases from V and 2 from J, leaving 10 bases between them. Germline CDR1 DFQATT, CDR2 SNEGSKA (reference sequence). The CDR3 sequence is 13 residues long.

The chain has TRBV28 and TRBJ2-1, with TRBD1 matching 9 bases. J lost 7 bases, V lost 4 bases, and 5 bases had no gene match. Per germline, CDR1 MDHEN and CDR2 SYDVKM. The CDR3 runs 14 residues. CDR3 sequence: CASSSTGGLNEQFF. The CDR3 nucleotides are TGTGCCAGCAGTTCTACAGGGGGCTTGAATGAGCAGTTCTTC. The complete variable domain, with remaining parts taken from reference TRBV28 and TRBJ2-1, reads DVKVTQSSRYLVKRTGEKVFLECVQDMDHENMFWYRQDPGLGLRLIYFSYDVKMKEKGDIPEGYSVSREKKERFSLILESASTNQTSMYLCASSSTGGLNEQFFGPGTRLTVL.

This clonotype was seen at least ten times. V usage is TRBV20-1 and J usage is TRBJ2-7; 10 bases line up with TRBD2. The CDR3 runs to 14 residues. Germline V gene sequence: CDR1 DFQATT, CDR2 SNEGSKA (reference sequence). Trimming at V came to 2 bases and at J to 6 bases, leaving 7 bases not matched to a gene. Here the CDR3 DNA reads TGCAGTGCTAGACCTAGCGGGAGCCTTCGCGAGCAGTACTTC. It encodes CSARPSGSLREQYF.

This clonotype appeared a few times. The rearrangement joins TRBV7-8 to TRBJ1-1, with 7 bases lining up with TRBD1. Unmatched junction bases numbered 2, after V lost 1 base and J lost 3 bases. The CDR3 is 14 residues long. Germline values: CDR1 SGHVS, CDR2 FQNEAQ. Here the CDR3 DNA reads TGTGCCAGCAGCTTAGAAGGGGGCCACACTGAAGCTTTCTTT. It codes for CASSLEGGHTEAFF.

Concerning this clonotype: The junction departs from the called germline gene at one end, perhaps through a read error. The CDR3 DNA sequence: TGTGCCAGCCGACGGGTGAATTCACTCCTCCACTTT. Its translation is CASRRVNSLLHF. The chain is built from TRBV6-2 or TRBV6-3 and TRBJ1-6; D not certain. CDR3 size: 12 residues. Germline V lookup: CDR1 MNHEY, CDR2 SVGEGT.

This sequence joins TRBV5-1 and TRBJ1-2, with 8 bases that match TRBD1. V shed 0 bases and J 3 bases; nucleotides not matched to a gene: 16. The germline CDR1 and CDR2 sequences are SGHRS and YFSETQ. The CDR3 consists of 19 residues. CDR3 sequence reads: CASSLARGLMKTGYYGYTF. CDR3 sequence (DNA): TGCGCCAGCAGCTTGGCCAGGGGGCTTATGAAGACTGGTTACTATGGCTACACCTTC. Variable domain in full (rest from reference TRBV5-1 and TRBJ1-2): KAGVTQTPRYLIKTRGQQVTLSCSPISGHRSVSWYQQTPGQGLQFLFEYFSETQRNKGNFPGRFSGRQFSNSRSEMNVSTLELGDSALYLCASSLARGLMKTGYYGYTFGSGTRLTVV.

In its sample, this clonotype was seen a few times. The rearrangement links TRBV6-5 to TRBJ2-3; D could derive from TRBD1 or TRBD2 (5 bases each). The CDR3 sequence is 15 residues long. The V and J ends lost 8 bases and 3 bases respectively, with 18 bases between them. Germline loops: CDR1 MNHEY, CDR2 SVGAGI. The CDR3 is CASRSSARGTDTQYF. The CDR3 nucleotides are TGTGCCAGCCGTTCATCAGCGAGGGGAACAGATACGCAGTATTTT.

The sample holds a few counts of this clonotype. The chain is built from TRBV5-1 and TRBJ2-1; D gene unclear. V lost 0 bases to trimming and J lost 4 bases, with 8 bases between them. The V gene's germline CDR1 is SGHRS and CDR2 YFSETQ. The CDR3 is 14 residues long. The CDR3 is CASSLDSLYNEQFF. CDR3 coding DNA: TGCGCCAGCAGCTTGGATAGCCTATACAATGAGCAGTTCTTC. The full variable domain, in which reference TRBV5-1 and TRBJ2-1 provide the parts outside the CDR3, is KAGVTQTPRYLIKTRGQQVTLSCSPISGHRSVSWYQQTPGQGLQFLFEYFSETQRNKGNFPGRFSGRQFSNSRSEMNVSTLELGDSALYLCASSLDSLYNEQFFGPGTRLTVL.

CDR3 DNA: TGTGCCAGCAGCTCCTTCGGGACAGGGAATTCACCCCTCCACTTT. This sequence encodes CASSSFGTGNSPLHF. J is TRBJ1-6 and V is TRBV7-9, with 9 bases aligning to TRBD1. CDR1 and CDR2 from the germline V gene are SEHNR and FQNEAQ (reference sequence). V dropped 4 bases and J dropped 7; count of bases not matched to a gene: 5. The length of the CDR3 is 15 residues.

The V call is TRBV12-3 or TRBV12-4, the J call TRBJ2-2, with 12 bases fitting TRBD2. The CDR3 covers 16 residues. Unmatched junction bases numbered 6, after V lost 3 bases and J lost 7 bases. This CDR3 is CASSLSSGRVNGELFF. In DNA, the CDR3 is TGTGCCAGCAGTTTGTCTAGCGGGAGGGTAAACGGGGAGCTGTTTTTT.

The CDR3 is CASGANTEAFF. The CDR3 bases are TGTGCCAGCGGGGCGAACACTGAAGCTTTCTTT. The chain uses TRBV2 and TRBJ1-1, with D maybe TRBD1 (5 bases). This CDR3 contains 11 residues. Germline V gene sequence: CDR1 SNHLY, CDR2 FYNNEI. Trimming removed 8 bases at V and 1 base at J, with 5 bases between.

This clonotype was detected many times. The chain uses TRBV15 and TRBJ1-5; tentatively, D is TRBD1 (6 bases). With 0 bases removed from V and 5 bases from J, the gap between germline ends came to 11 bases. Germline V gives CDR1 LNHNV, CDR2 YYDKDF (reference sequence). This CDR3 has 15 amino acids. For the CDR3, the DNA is TGTGCCACCAGCAGAGATCCGGGGGCGCATCAGCCCCAGCATTTT. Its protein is CATSRDPGAHQPQHF.

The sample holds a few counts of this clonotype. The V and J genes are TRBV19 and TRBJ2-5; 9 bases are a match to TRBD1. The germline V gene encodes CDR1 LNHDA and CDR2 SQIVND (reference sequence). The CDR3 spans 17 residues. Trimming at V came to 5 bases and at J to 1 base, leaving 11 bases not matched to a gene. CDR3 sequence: CASSPTHRGLAQETQYF. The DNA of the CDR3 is TGTGCCAGTAGTCCCACACACAGGGGGCTGGCCCAAGAGACCCAGTACTTC.

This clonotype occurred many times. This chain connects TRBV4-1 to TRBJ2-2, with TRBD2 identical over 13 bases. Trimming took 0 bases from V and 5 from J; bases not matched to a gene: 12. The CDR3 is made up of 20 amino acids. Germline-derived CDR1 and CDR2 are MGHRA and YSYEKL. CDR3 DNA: TGCGCCAGCAGCCAAGAAACCGGGACTAGCGGGGTTCGGAGAACCGGGGAGCTGTTTTTT. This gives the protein CASSQETGTSGVRRTGELFF.

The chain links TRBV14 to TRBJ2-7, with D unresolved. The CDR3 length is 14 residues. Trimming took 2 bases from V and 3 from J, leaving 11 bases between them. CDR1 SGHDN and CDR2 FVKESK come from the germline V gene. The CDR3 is CASSQIGQDYEQYF. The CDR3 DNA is TGTGCCAGCAGCCAAATAGGGCAAGACTACGAGCAGTACTTC.